Listed below are T cell receptor beta chains from one sample, sequenced in a study of blood T cell repertoires in COVID-19. Profiling relied on immunoSEQ multiplex PCR, and the TCRdb table lists in-frame clones only, not all of them. The data hold approximately 250,000 clones, with about nine tenths observed a single time. Sequenced material: PBMCs or T cells enriched from blood (not recorded which). The source is a woman aged 35 to 49 with acute COVID-19. CDR3s include the opening cysteine and the closing phenylalanine or tryptophan. Each record gives: J gene, V gene, clone size, D gene, CDR3 DNA, CDR3 protein. A D gene is named only where the DNA matches it firmly. Rows give clone size only sometimes, using once, few, many, or a class for an expanded clone.

TRBJ1-2 TRBV9 . . TGTGCCAGCAGCGACAGGGACGCGGGCTACACCTTC CASSDRDAGYTF
TRBJ1-1 TRBV3-1/TRBV3-2 . TRBD1 TGTGCCAGCAGCCAAATACAGGGGGCGGGTGAAGCTTTCTTT CASSQIQGAGEAFF
TRBJ1-3 TRBV5-1 . . TGCGCCAGCCAGCCGCAGGCCTCTGGAAACACCATATATTTT CASQPQASGNTIYF
TRBJ2-5 TRBV29-1 . TRBD2 TGCAGCCTCATCTTGCGTGCAGCGGGGCAGGGAGAGACCCAGTACTTC CSLILRAAGQGETQYF
TRBJ1-5 TRBV19 . . TGTGCCAGTAGCCCATCCCCGGGACAAAATAGCAATCAGCCCCAGCATTTT CASSPSPGQNSNQPQHF
TRBJ1-5 TRBV6-5 . TRBD1 TGTGCCAGCAGTAAAACAGGGGGCGGTCAGCCCCAGCATTTT CASSKTGGGQPQHF
TRBJ2-5 TRBV5-1 . TRBD2 TGCGCCAGCAGCTTGTCGGGAGGGGGTTTCGAGACCCAGTACTTC CASSLSGGGFETQYF
TRBJ2-2 TRBV24-1 . TRBD1 TGTGCCACCAGTGATCCGGACAGGGGGAACACCGGGGAGCTGTTTTTT CATSDPDRGNTGELFF
TRBJ1-1 TRBV30 few . TGTGCCTGGAGTGTTCACGGGAACACTGAAGCTTTCTTT CAWSVHGNTEAFF
TRBJ2-2 TRBV6-5 few . TGTGCCAGCAGTTTCGGGGATAACACCGGGGAGCTGTTTTTT CASSFGDNTGELFF
TRBJ1-2 TRBV29-1 few TRBD1 TGCAGCGGAAAGACAGGGGGTCCCTATGGCTACACCTTC CSGKTGGPYGYTF
TRBJ1-2 TRBV4-1 . . TGCGCCAGCAGCCAAGAGATTTACAGCTTCTATGGCTACACCTTC CASSQEIYSFYGYTF
TRBJ2-7 TRBV7-9 . TRBD2 TGTGCCAGCAGCTCAGAGCGGGAGGAGCAGTACTTC CASSSEREEQYF
TRBJ2-2 TRBV21-1 . . TGTGCCAGCAGCAAAACCGGGACTAGCGGGAACACCGGGGAGCTGTTTTTT CASSKTGTSGNTGELFF
TRBJ2-3 TRBV9 . . TGTGCCAGCAGCGTAGGGCTCACAGATACGCAGTATTTT CASSVGLTDTQYF
TRBJ2-2 TRBV24-1 . . TGTGCCACCAGTGATTTGAGGAGGGCCGACACCGGGGAGCTGTTTTTT CATSDLRRADTGELFF
TRBJ2-3 TRBV4-3 . . TGCGCCAGCAGCCAAGTAGCGGTTGGGGCAGATACGCAGTATTTT CASSQVAVGADTQYF
TRBJ2-1 TRBV7-9 few . TGTGCCAGCAGCTTATTCCCCTATGAGCCCTACAATGAGCAGTTCTTC CASSLFPYEPYNEQFF
TRBJ2-1 TRBV4-1 . TRBD2 TGCGCCAGCAGCCAAGATACCAGCGGGAGCTCCTACAATGAGCAGTTCTTC CASSQDTSGSSYNEQFF
TRBJ1-5 TRBV20-1 once . TGCAGTGCTAGTCAGGCGGGGCAGGTTGTAAGCAATCAGCCCCAGCATTTT CSASQAGQVVSNQPQHF
TRBJ1-2 TRBV11-2 . . TGTGCCAGCAGCCAAAGGGGACATTTCGGTGGCTACACCTTC CASSQRGHFGGYTF
TRBJ1-6 TRBV11-2 . . TGTGCCAGCAGCTCCGCCTCTAGCCATTCACCCCTCCACTTT CASSSASSHSPLHF
TRBJ2-1 TRBV4-1 . TRBD2 TGCGCCAGCAGCCAAGAACCGCGGGGAGGGCCAAATGAGCAGTTCTTC CASSQEPRGGPNEQFF
TRBJ2-7 TRBV27 once TRBD2 TGTGCCAGCGGGCGGGAGGGAGGCACCTACGAGCAGTACTTC CASGREGGTYEQYF
TRBJ2-4 TRBV7-9 . . TGTGCCAGCAGCTTAGCGTACGGAGCAGGGTCCAAAAACATTCAGTACTTC CASSLAYGAGSKNIQYF
TRBJ1-5 TRBV6-2/TRBV6-3 . . TGTGCCAGCAGTTCCCCGTTTGACAGGCCCCAGCATTTT CASSSPFDRPQHF
TRBJ2-2 TRBV10-3 few TRBD1 TGTGCCATCAGTGTGGACAGGGAGGCCGGGGAGCTGTTTTTT CAISVDREAGELFF
TRBJ1-6 TRBV19 . TRBD1 TGTGCCAGTAGCGTAAAGGGGGCCTCTAATTCACCCCTCCACTTT CASSVKGASNSPLHF
TRBJ2-1 TRBV27 . . TGTGCCAGCAGCCCGGGCAATGAGCAGTTCTTC CASSPGNEQFF
TRBJ2-6 TRBV2 . TRBD1 TGTGCCAGCAGTTGGGACAGCTCCTCTGGGGCCAACGTCCTGACTTTC CASSWDSSSGANVLTF
TRBJ2-4 TRBV19 . TRBD2 TGTGCCAGTAGAACTAGCGGGAGGTATGGCATTCAGTACTTC CASRTSGRYGIQYF
TRBJ2-6 TRBV5-6 . . TGTGCCAGCAGCTACTTCAGGGCTGGGGCCAACGTCCTGACTTTC CASSYFRAGANVLTF
TRBJ2-2 TRBV29-1 . . TGCAGCGCCGTAACGGGGAACACCGGGGAGCTGTTTTTT CSAVTGNTGELFF
TRBJ2-3 TRBV28 . TRBD1 TGTGCCAGCAGTCCGTGGGACAGGGGCACAGATACGCAGTATTTT CASSPWDRGTDTQYF
TRBJ2-1 TRBV5-8 few TRBD2 TGTGCCAGCAGCTTACAGACAGTCGGACTAGCGGGAATCAATGAGCAGTTCTTC CASSLQTVGLAGINEQFF
TRBJ1-1 TRBV18 . TRBD1 TGTGCCAGCTCACCTTCGACAGGGTTGAACACTGAAGCTTTCTTT CASSPSTGLNTEAFF